The sequence of this T cell receptor (beta chain) was determined in a study of early T cells in non-severe SARS-CoV-2 infection. Overall study: The sequenced material was bulk RNA from unsorted whole blood, and its chains were unpaired. Study-wide results and limits: Anti-spike CD8 specificities were favored by VDJdb matching, whose results missed private and CD4 specificities.

CDR1 is SGHVS and CDR2 is FNYEAQ in the germline V gene. The CDR3 spans 14 residues. V lost 2 bases, J lost 6 bases, and 10 bases lay in between. The library protocol tagged individual cDNA molecules with unique molecular identifiers. TCRdb analysed the 5' RACE reads with MiXCR anew, one entry per CDR3 protein. This table has 65,000 to 85,000 distinct CDR3 sequences, 9% to 10% appearing once. Points on this clonotype: Antigen unknown.

This clonotype originated in an adult who was a healthcare worker with PCR-confirmed SARS-CoV-2 infection or an uninfected control (not recorded which). This material consisted of whole blood, taken at baseline. The chain joins TRBV7-6 to TRBJ1-4, with a weak D call TRBD1 (5 bases). The CDR3 spells CASSLQGLDEKLFF. The CDR3 nucleotides are TGTGCCAGCAGCTTACAGGGATTGGATGAAAAACTGTTTTTT.